This entry lists 16 T cell receptor beta chains sequenced from one sample in a study of control samples from healthy donors and cancer patients (dated by TCRdb to between 2020 and 2021). Library preparation used the immunoSEQ multiplex PCR assay. This is the immuneACCESS table as TCRdb keeps it, with only in-frame sequences that have V and J called. A part of the clones is gone; compared with another copy, unresolved V genes explain less than half, and the rest is unexplained. Counted in this sample were about 79,000 clones; approximately 93% of them appeared once. The ten largest clones take up around 1.3% of the sample. Sequencing was done on a sample of PBMCs. The receptors derive from a woman aged 40 to 55 with lung cancer.

In nucleotides, the CDR3 is TGTGCCAGCACCCAGGGGGCGGGGATGAACACTGAAGCTTTCTTT. This translates into CASTQGAGMNTEAFF. The chain carries TRBV7-8 and TRBJ1-1, with 8 positions matching TRBD1. Germline-derived CDR1 and CDR2 are SGHVS and FQNEAQ. Germline trimming cut 7 bases from V and 0 bases from J; bases unmatched to any gene: 7. The CDR3 has 15 residues.

This chain joins TRBV11-2 and TRBJ2-7, with no clear D. Trimming shortened V by 8 bases and J by 6 bases, and 8 bases separated the two germline ends. There are 10 residues in the CDR3. CDR1 is SGHAT and CDR2 is FQNNGV in the germline V gene. The CDR3: CASGWSEQYF. CDR3 in DNA: TGTGCCAGCGGTTGGAGCGAGCAGTACTTC.

The chain combines TRBV5-1 with TRBJ1-1, with 8 bases aligning to TRBD1. Germline V gene lookup returns CDR1 SGHRS and CDR2 YFSETQ. After removal of 4 bases from V and 0 bases from J, the junction contained 8 bases not matched to a gene. The length of the CDR3 is 16 residues. In DNA, the CDR3 is TGCGCCAGCAGCGGGGCAGGGGGCCAGATGAACACTGAAGCTTTCTTT. It yields the protein CASSGAGGQMNTEAFF.

The V call is TRBV2, the J call TRBJ1-2, with D unclear. Per the germline V gene, CDR1 is SNHLY and CDR2 is FYNNEI. This CDR3 is built from 14 residues. V was pared by 3 bases and J by 0 bases, with 8 bases between. CDR3 nucleotide sequence: TGTGCCAGCAGTGAGGGCCCAGCTAACTATGGCTACACCTTC. It encodes CASSEGPANYGYTF.

V usage is TRBV3-1 (or the pseudogene TRBV3-2) and J usage is TRBJ2-2, with TRBD2 matching over 12 bases. Germline-derived CDR1 and CDR2 are LGHDT and YNNKEL (reference sequence). This CDR3 comprises 16 residues. V dropped 1 base and J dropped 7; count of bases not matched to a gene: 4. CDR3 loop: CASSQALAGGRGELFF. The CDR3 DNA follows: TGTGCCAGCAGCCAAGCTCTAGCGGGGGGGCGCGGGGAGCTGTTTTTT.

The chain is built from TRBV2 and TRBJ1-6, with D possibly being TRBD1 (5 bases). The ends were cut back, 4 bases at V and 0 bases at J, with 7 bases in the middle. The germline CDR1 and CDR2 sequences are SNHLY and FYNNEI. The length of the CDR3 is 15 residues. DNA for the CDR3: TGTGCCAGCAGTGCACAGGTCTCCTATAATTCACCCCTCCACTTT. Its translation: CASSAQVSYNSPLHF.

J is TRBJ1-2 and V is TRBV2, with 8 bases that match TRBD1. CDR3 length equals 13 residues. Trimming took 6 bases from V and 4 from J; bases not matched to a gene: 4. Germline V gene data show CDR1 as SNHLY and CDR2 as FYNNEI. The CDR3: CASRDRVPYGYTF. The CDR3 DNA follows: TGTGCCAGCAGGGACAGGGTACCCTATGGCTACACCTTC.

The chain combines TRBV30 with TRBJ1-3, with no clear D. Germline V gene lookup returns CDR1 GTSNPN and CDR2 SVGIG (reference sequence). V was cut by 0 bases and J by 0 bases, with 9 bases left in between. The length of the CDR3 is 15 residues. CDR3 sequence (DNA): TGTGCCTGGAGTGTTGGACCGACCTCTGGAAACACCATATATTTT. It yields the protein CAWSVGPTSGNTIYF.

The chain joins TRBV5-8 to TRBJ1-1, with D perhaps TRBD1 (6 bases). Trimming removed 4 bases at V and 1 base at J, with 26 bases between. The germline gives CDR1 SGHTS, CDR2 YDEGEE. The CDR3 runs to 19 residues. CDR3 in DNA: TGTGCCAGCAGCACCCGGCCAGGGGCCATTACGGAGGGGAACACTGAAGCTTTCTTT. Translation gives CASSTRPGAITEGNTEAFF.

This chain links TRBV10-3 with TRBJ1-4, with 8 bases matching TRBD1. The V and J ends lost 6 bases and 2 bases, in that order; junction bases with no gene match: 2. This CDR3 spans 14 amino acids. Germline V CDR1 and CDR2: ENHRY, SYGVKD. The CDR3 spells CAISRQGTNEKLFF. CDR3 nucleotide sequence: TGTGCCATCAGCCGACAGGGGACTAATGAAAAACTGTTTTTT.

The rearrangement uses TRBV10-3 and TRBJ1-5; tentative D call: TRBD1 (6 bases). Germline CDR1 ENHRY, CDR2 SYGVKD. V lost 6 bases, J lost 0 bases, and 12 bases lay in between. This CDR3 is built from 15 residues. CDR3 in amino acids: CAIRSGTLSNQPQHF. The DNA for the CDR3 is TGTGCCATCAGGTCCGGGACACTTAGCAATCAGCCCCAGCATTTT.

V and J are TRBV28 and TRBJ1-1, with D unresolved. The CDR3 is 17 amino acids. CDR1 and CDR2 from the germline V gene are MDHEN and SYDVKM. V shed 6 bases and J shed 2 bases, with 22 bases lying between them. CDR3: CASSPERSRAANTEAFF. CDR3 nucleotides: TGTGCCAGCAGCCCCGAGCGATCACGGGCGGCAAACACTGAAGCTTTCTTT.

The gene calls are TRBV5-1 and TRBJ1-1; 7 bases match TRBD1. After removal of 5 bases from V and 1 base from J, the junction contained 2 bases not matched to a gene. This CDR3 comprises 13 residues. In germline, CDR1 is SGHRS, CDR2 YFSETQ. The CDR3 loop is CASRGTANTEAFF. CDR3 DNA sequence: TGCGCCAGCAGAGGGACAGCGAACACTGAAGCTTTCTTT. Full variable domain (missing parts from reference TRBV5-1 and TRBJ1-1): KAGVTQTPRYLIKTRGQQVTLSCSPISGHRSVSWYQQTPGQGLQFLFEYFSETQRNKGNFPGRFSGRQFSNSRSEMNVSTLELGDSALYLCASRGTANTEAFFGQGTRLTVV.

The genes are TRBV6-1 and TRBJ2-7, with a possible D match to TRBD2 (5 bases). Germline V lookup: CDR1 MNHNS, CDR2 SASEGT. The V end was cut by 2 bases, the J end by 2 bases, with 13 bases between. CDR3 size: 15 residues. CDR3 bases: TGTGCCAGCAGTGAAAGTCCCCCCGGGGCCTACGAGCAGTACTTC. This gives the protein CASSESPPGAYEQYF.

V is TRBV18 and J is TRBJ1-6; the D is unclear. V lost 0 bases and J lost 5, with 11 bases in between. The germline gives CDR1 KGHSH, CDR2 LQKENI. This CDR3 has 16 amino acids. The CDR3 reads CASSPPPGKNNSPLHF. The DNA for the CDR3 is TGTGCCAGCTCACCACCCCCCGGGAAGAATAATTCACCCCTCCACTTT.

This clone is a singleton in its sample. The rearrangement joins TRBV11-3 to TRBJ2-1; 16 nucleotides match TRBD2. There are 16 residues in the CDR3. The germline CDR1 and CDR2 sequences are SGHNT and YENEEA. V was pared by 5 bases and J by 4 bases, with 2 bases of the junction left unmatched. The CDR3 DNA is TGTGCCAGCAGCAAGGGACTAGCGGGGGGGTACAATGAGCAGTTCTTC. Translation gives CASSKGLAGGYNEQFF.